Below are 30 T cell receptor beta chains sequenced from a single sample in a study of blood T cell repertoires in COVID-19 (dated by TCRdb to about 2020). Library generation was performed with the immunoSEQ multiplex PCR assay. TCRdb carries this immuneACCESS record with in-frame sequences only. Its versions omit some clonotypes, under half of them owing to an unresolved V gene in the studies checked, with the rest unexplained. The sample table contains roughly 380,000 clones; only one count was recorded for about nine tenths of them. The ten largest clones represent less than 5% of the sample. The sequenced sample was peripheral blood. The receptors derive from a woman aged 55 to 70 with COVID-19, enrolled during active disease.

On this clone: One end of the junction fails to match germline, which may point to a read error. This chain links TRBV30 with TRBJ2-7; 7 bases are a match to TRBD2. This CDR3 region has 13 residues. Germline V gene sequence: CDR1 GTSNPN, CDR2 SVGIG (reference sequence). The DNA for the CDR3 is TGTGCCTGGAGTTCTAGCGGAGCCTACGGGCAGTACTTC. It specifies CAWSSSGAYGQYF. The variable domain in full, with the rest retrieved from reference TRBV30 and TRBJ2-7, is SQTIHQWPATLVQPVGSPLSLECTVEGTSNPNLYWYRQAAGRGLQLLFYSVGIGQISSEVPQNLSASRPQDRQFILSSKKLLLSDSGFYLCAWSSSGAYGQYFGPGTRLTVT.

This clone was counted a single time. This chain joins TRBV19 and TRBJ2-2; maybe TRBD1 (6 bases). Germline V lookup: CDR1 LNHDA, CDR2 SQIVND (reference sequence). CDR3 length equals 14 residues. The ends were cut back, 3 bases at V and 4 bases at J, with 9 bases in the middle. The CDR3 here is CASSMAGATGELFF. The CDR3 coding sequence is TGTGCCAGTAGTATGGCAGGGGCCACCGGGGAGCTGTTTTTT. Combining the CDR3 with reference TRBV19 and TRBJ2-2 gives the whole variable domain DGGITQSPKYLFRKEGQNVTLSCEQNLNHDAMYWYRQDPGQGLRLIYYSQIVNDFQKGDIAEGYSVSREKKESFPLTVTSAQKNPTAFYLCASSMAGATGELFFGEGSRLTVL.

This chain uses TRBV15 with TRBJ1-1; D not resolved. Germline lookup yields CDR1 LNHNV and CDR2 YYDKDF (reference sequence). The V and J ends lost 6 bases and 1 base respectively, with 6 bases between them. The CDR3 length is 12 residues. This chain's CDR3 is CATSRGNTEAFF. The CDR3 DNA reads TGTGCCACCAGTCGGGGGAACACTGAAGCTTTCTTT.

As concerns this clone: This CDR3 is also generated by other DNA sequences in the sample. The genes are TRBV18 and TRBJ1-4; 9 nucleotides line up with TRBD1. V lost 5 bases, J lost 6 bases, and 4 bases stayed unmatched. The CDR3 length is 14 residues. Germline V gene lookup returns CDR1 KGHSH and CDR2 LQKENI. The CDR3 nucleotides are TGTGCCAGCTCAAGGGACAGGGAGGATGAAAAACTGTTTTTT. It yields the protein CASSRDREDEKLFF.

About this clone itself: The same CDR3 is also encoded by other DNA sequences in this sample. V gene TRBV5-4 combines with J gene TRBJ1-2; D is possibly TRBD1 (6 bases). V was cut by 1 base and J by 3 bases, with 7 bases left in between. Germline V gene sequence: CDR1 SGHNT, CDR2 YYREEE (reference sequence). There are 13 residues in the CDR3. CDR3 in amino acids: CASSLQGYYGYTF. CDR3 sequence (DNA): TGTGCCAGCAGCTTGCAGGGGTACTATGGCTACACCTTC.

This chain connects TRBV12-3 or TRBV12-4 to TRBJ1-1; perhaps TRBD1 as D (5 bases). The CDR3 has 13 residues. V lost 6 bases and J 0 bases, leaving 8 bases between the germline ends. The CDR3 reads CASSAQVNTEAFF. CDR3 in DNA: TGTGCCAGCAGCGCACAGGTGAACACTGAAGCTTTCTTT.

The rearrangement joins TRBV6-5 to TRBJ1-5; 8 positions match TRBD1. The CDR3 sequence is 16 residues long. CDR1 MNHEY and CDR2 SVGAGI come from the germline V gene. V gave up 2 bases and J gave up 7 bases; unmatched junction bases: 10. In nucleotides, the CDR3 is TGTGCCAGCAGTTACAAGTTCACAGGGGGGGGACAGCCCCAGCATTTT. Encoded protein: CASSYKFTGGGQPQHF.

The chain employs TRBV6-5 and TRBJ1-1, with D unresolved. Trimming pared 6 bases from V and 5 bases from J, leaving 16 bases between. Germline loops: CDR1 MNHEY, CDR2 SVGAGI. The CDR3 is 14 residues long. CDR3 sequence (DNA): TGTGCCAGCAGCCCCGACGGGAGGAGGACTGAAGCTTTCTTT. Amino acids: CASSPDGRRTEAFF.

The chain has TRBV27 and TRBJ2-5; 9 bases line up with TRBD1. J was trimmed by 1 base and V by 7 bases; bases with no gene match: 4. CDR1 is MNHEY, CDR2 SMNVEV, per germline (reference sequence). This CDR3 has 14 amino acids. CDR3 coding DNA: TGTGCCAGCAACGACAGGGGGGGCCAAGAGACCCAGTACTTC. It codes for CASNDRGGQETQYF.

This clone showed up just once. This sequence joins TRBV3-1 (or the pseudogene TRBV3-2) and TRBJ1-1, with TRBD1 as a possible D gene (6 bases). Germline V gene sequence: CDR1 LGHDT, CDR2 YNNKEL (reference sequence). V was clipped by 2 bases and J by 1 base, with 8 bases between them. CDR3 length: 14 amino acids. For the CDR3, the DNA is TGTGCCAGCAGCCAATACAGGGCGAACACTGAAGCTTTCTTT. Its protein is CASSQYRANTEAFF.

CDR3 DNA: TGTGCCAGCAGCCGGACTAGCGGGGGTTACAATGAGCAGTTCTTC. Translated, it gives CASSRTSGGYNEQFF. The chain employs TRBV7-9 and TRBJ2-1, with TRBD2 matching over 13 bases. CDR3 length equals 15 residues. Trimming removed 5 bases from V and 4 bases from J; junction bases left unmatched: 2. From germline, CDR1 is SEHNR and CDR2 FQNEAQ (reference sequence).

The V and J genes are TRBV4-2 and TRBJ1-6, with 8 bases aligning to TRBD1. The CDR3 totals 17 residues. The germline V gene encodes CDR1 LGHNA and CDR2 YNFKEQ. J gave up 4 bases and V 0 bases, and 5 bases lay outside the gene matches. The CDR3 loop is CASSQEPTGGYNSPLHF. CDR3 DNA sequence: TGTGCCAGCAGCCAAGAACCCACAGGGGGGTATAATTCACCCCTCCACTTT.

In DNA, the CDR3 is TGTGCCAGCGGGGGCCAGGTCGGCGAGCAGTACTTC. Encoded protein: CASGGQVGEQYF. The V gene is TRBV2, the J gene TRBJ2-7, with D maybe TRBD1 (6 bases). The CDR3 is made up of 12 amino acids. Germline V gene lookup returns CDR1 SNHLY and CDR2 FYNNEI. V was clipped by 8 bases and J by 6 bases, with 14 bases between them.

The chain has TRBV19 and TRBJ1-2, with a weak D call TRBD1 (6 bases). Per the germline V gene, CDR1 is LNHDA and CDR2 is SQIVND (reference sequence). With 4 bases removed from V and 0 bases from J, the gap between germline ends came to 12 bases. The CDR3 sequence is 15 residues long. The CDR3 nucleotides read TGTGCCAGTAGTACCTCCGGGACAACTAACTATGGCTACACCTTC. Its translation is CASSTSGTTNYGYTF. The full variable domain, rest sourced from reference TRBV19 and TRBJ1-2, is DGGITQSPKYLFRKEGQNVTLSCEQNLNHDAMYWYRQDPGQGLRLIYYSQIVNDFQKGDIAEGYSVSREKKESFPLTVTSAQKNPTAFYLCASSTSGTTNYGYTFGSGTRLTVV.

The J gene is TRBJ2-3, the V gene TRBV7-3; unclear D gene. The germline gives CDR1 SGHTA, CDR2 FQGTGA. CDR3 length: 14 amino acids. Trimming took 5 bases from V and 1 from J, leaving 10 bases between them. The CDR3 DNA reads TGTGCCAGCAGCCCTCTGTCGGGCACAGATACGCAGTATTTT. Translated: CASSPLSGTDTQYF.

This chain joins TRBV3-1 (or the pseudogene TRBV3-2) and TRBJ2-3; TRBD1 agrees at 7 bases. Trimming at V came to 2 bases and at J to 2 bases, leaving 7 bases not matched to a gene. CDR3 length: 16 residues. The V gene's germline CDR1 is LGHDT and CDR2 YNNKEL (reference sequence). The CDR3 DNA reads as TGTGCCAGCAGCCAATGGGACAGTTCGAACACAGATACGCAGTATTTT. Amino acid sequence: CASSQWDSSNTDTQYF.

This clone came up once. CDR3: CASSSWTGDGELFF. The CDR3 DNA follows: TGTGCCAGCAGCTCATGGACAGGGGACGGGGAGCTGTTTTTT. V gene TRBV7-9 combines with J gene TRBJ2-2; 9 nucleotides agree with TRBD1. V gave up 4 bases and J gave up 7 bases; unmatched junction bases: 4. The CDR3 covers 14 residues. Germline lookup yields CDR1 SEHNR and CDR2 FQNEAQ (reference sequence). The full variable domain, its missing parts supplied by reference TRBV7-9 and TRBJ2-2, is DTGVSQNPRHKITKRGQNVTFRCDPISEHNRLYWYRQTLGQGPEFLTYFQNEAQLEKSRLLSDRFSAERPKGSFSTLEIQRTEQGDSAMYLCASSSWTGDGELFFGEGSRLTVL.

The DNA of the CDR3 is TGTGCCAGCTCACCCGCGTTGGTACAGCCCAACTCTGGAAACACCATATATTTT. This sequence encodes CASSPALVQPNSGNTIYF. The V call is TRBV18, the J call TRBJ1-3, with no clear D. Germline V gives CDR1 KGHSH, CDR2 LQKENI. The CDR3 is made up of 18 amino acids. The V end lost 3 bases, the J end lost 0 bases, and 18 bases lay between the germline ends.

This chain's CDR3 is CASSRGEVNTEAFF. The CDR3 nucleotides read TGTGCCAGCTCACGGGGGGAGGTGAACACTGAAGCTTTCTTT. The chain has TRBV18 and TRBJ1-1; D may be TRBD1 (5 bases). The length of the CDR3 is 14 residues. Trimming cost V 4 bases and J 0 bases, with 9 bases left between them. CDR1 KGHSH and CDR2 LQKENI come from the germline V gene. The complete variable domain, with remaining parts taken from reference TRBV18 and TRBJ1-1, reads NAGVMQNPRHLVRRRGQEARLRCSPMKGHSHVYWYRQLPEEGLKFMVYLQKENIIDESGMPKERFSAEFPKEGPSILRIQQVVRGDSAAYFCASSRGEVNTEAFFGQGTRLTVV.

V is TRBV11-2 and J is TRBJ1-6, with D tentatively TRBD1 (5 bases). From germline, CDR1 is SGHAT and CDR2 FQNNGV. Trimming cost V 11 bases and J 3 bases, with 11 bases left between them. CDR3 length: 13 amino acids. The CDR3 loop reads CASGGNYNSPLHF. The CDR3 DNA reads as TGTGCCTCGGGGGGTAACTATAATTCACCCCTCCACTTT. The full variable domain, with the rest looked up from reference TRBV11-2 and TRBJ1-6, is EAGVAQSPRYKIIEKRQSVAFWCNPISGHATLYWYQQILGQGPKLLIQFQNNGVVDDSQLPKDRFSAERLKGVDSTLKIQPAKLEDSAVYLCASGGNYNSPLHFGNGTRLTVT.

The V gene is TRBV28, the J gene TRBJ1-5; possible D gene TRBD1, 5 bases. Trimming pared 7 bases from V and 2 bases from J, leaving 12 bases between. This CDR3 region has 14 residues. The germline CDR1 and CDR2 sequences are MDHEN and SYDVKM. The CDR3: CASIPGVGNQPQHF. The CDR3 DNA reads as TGTGCCAGCATTCCGGGGGTCGGCAATCAGCCCCAGCATTTT.

This clone was detected once. Other nucleotide sequences from this sample produce the same CDR3. The CDR3 DNA is TGCGCCAGCAGCTTGTACAGGGGGGAAGAGACCCAGTACTTC. Translated: CASSLYRGEETQYF. The chain links TRBV5-1 to TRBJ2-5, with 8 bases aligning to TRBD1. With V trimmed by 1 base and J by 3 bases, 2 bases remained unmatched. Per germline, CDR1 SGHRS and CDR2 YFSETQ. The CDR3 has 14 amino acids.

This clone was observed a handful of times. The rearrangement joins TRBV21-1 to TRBJ1-1; TRBD1, the D gene given by the table, was not confirmed from the DNA. TRBV21-1 corresponds to a pseudogene. CDR3 size: 16 residues. The CDR3 reads CASSRAWTDQNTEAFF. The CDR3, as DNA: TGTGCCAGCAGCAGGGCTTGGACAGACCAGAACACTGAAGCTTTCTTT.

The gene calls are TRBV7-9 and TRBJ1-4; 9 bases fit TRBD1. Germline V gives CDR1 SEHNR, CDR2 FQNEAQ (reference sequence). J lost 7 bases, V lost 3 bases, and 9 bases had no gene match. This CDR3 spans 16 amino acids. The CDR3 DNA reads TGTGCCAGCAGCTTCTGGACAGGGGAGGACGGTGAAAAACTGTTTTTT. Protein sequence: CASSFWTGEDGEKLFF.

The genes are TRBV10-3 and TRBJ1-1, with unresolved D. Trimming pared 4 bases from V and 2 bases from J, leaving 11 bases between. This CDR3 region has 14 residues. Looked up from germline, CDR1 is ENHRY and CDR2 is SYGVKD. The CDR3 region has the DNA TGTGCCATCAGTGCCCTCTCCGGTAACACTGAAGCTTTCTTT. This codes for CAISALSGNTEAFF.

Notes on this clone: This sample also contains other DNA sequences that code for the same CDR3. This rearrangement joins TRBV2 to TRBJ1-1; 7 nucleotides align to TRBD1. Germline V CDR1 and CDR2: SNHLY, FYNNEI. CDR3 size: 15 residues. With V trimmed by 6 bases and J by 1 base, 8 bases remained unmatched. DNA for the CDR3: TGTGCCAGCAGGGGGGGTGGGACAGCGAACACTGAAGCTTTCTTT. It translates to CASRGGGTANTEAFF.

The rearrangement links TRBV4-2 to TRBJ1-5; D not certain. Germline CDR1 reads LGHNA; CDR2 reads YNFKEQ. Trimming removed 2 bases from V and 7 bases from J, with 18 bases in between. The CDR3 sequence is 16 residues long. The CDR3 here is CASSQRGSNSGQPQHF. The DNA of the CDR3 is TGTGCCAGCAGCCAACGGGGATCCAACTCAGGCCAGCCCCAGCATTTT.

This chain uses TRBV6-5 with TRBJ2-1, with D perhaps TRBD1 (6 bases). Germline CDR1 reads MNHEY; CDR2 reads SVGAGI. The CDR3 extends over 14 amino acids. V shed 9 bases and J shed 2 bases, with 14 bases lying between them. The CDR3 protein is CASTFDRTYNEQFF. As DNA, the CDR3 is TGTGCCAGTACATTTGACAGGACCTACAATGAGCAGTTCTTC.

The J gene is TRBJ1-1, the V gene TRBV29-1; 9 nucleotides line up with TRBD1. This CDR3 region has 14 residues. Germline V gene sequence: CDR1 SQVTM, CDR2 ANQGSEA. The V segment lost 5 bases and the J segment 0 bases; nucleotides outside the gene matches: 4. The CDR3 bases are TGCAGCGTTCGGACAGGGGCGATGAACACTGAAGCTTTCTTT. Translating it yields CSVRTGAMNTEAFF.

This chain connects TRBV18 to TRBJ2-1, with D tentatively TRBD1 (6 bases). From germline, CDR1 is KGHSH and CDR2 LQKENI. The CDR3 consists of 12 residues. With 6 bases removed from V and 10 bases from J, the gap between germline ends came to 13 bases. The CDR3 spells CASSLAGTEQFF. In nucleotides, the CDR3 is TGTGCCAGCTCGCTCGCCGGGACAGAGCAGTTCTTC.